This TCR beta chain was sequenced during a study of T cell repertoires in cytomegalovirus infection. For the study at large: It was the public TCR beta signatures that indicated both CMV infection and matching HLA type.

One entry per CDR3 protein results from TCRdb running MiXCR on the reads. Found here are just over 450,000 distinct CDR3 sequences, more than 40% of them singletons; the top ten hold around 45%. This clonotype showed up just a few times. Its specificity is unknown. The CDR3 is 15 amino acids. Germline values: CDR1 WSHSY, CDR2 SAAADI. Trimming took 4 bases from V and 0 from J, leaving 13 bases between them. The sequencing used cultured PBMCs, collected from culture after CMV antigen stimulation. This clonotype originated in a human donor in good health (CMV status not recorded). Some clones in this sample may be carry-over from other donors' samples. The gene calls are TRBV10-2 and TRBJ2-7; D remains ambiguous. CDR3 nucleotides: TGCGCCAGCAGTGTGGGTCCCCACCACTCCTACGAGCAGTACTTC. It codes for CASSVGPHHSYEQYF.